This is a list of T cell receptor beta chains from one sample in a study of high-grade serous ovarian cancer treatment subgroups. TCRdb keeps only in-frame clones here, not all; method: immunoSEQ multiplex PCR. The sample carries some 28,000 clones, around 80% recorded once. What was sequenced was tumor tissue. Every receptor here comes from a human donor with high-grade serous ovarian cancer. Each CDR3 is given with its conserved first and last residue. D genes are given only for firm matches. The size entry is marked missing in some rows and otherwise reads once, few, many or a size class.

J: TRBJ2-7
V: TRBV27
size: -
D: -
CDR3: CASSPGRNSYEQYF
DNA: TGTGCCAGCAGTCCGGGACGTAACTCCTACGAGCAGTACTTC

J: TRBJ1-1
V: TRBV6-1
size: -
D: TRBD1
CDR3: CASRPRQGSTEAFF
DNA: TGTGCCAGCAGACCTCGACAGGGGAGCACTGAAGCTTTCTTT

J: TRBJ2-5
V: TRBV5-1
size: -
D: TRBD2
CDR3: CASSLLAGGQETQYF
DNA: TGCGCCAGCAGCTTGTTGGCGGGAGGTCAAGAGACCCAGTACTTC

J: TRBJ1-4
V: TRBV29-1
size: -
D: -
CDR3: CSVGAQGDEKLFF
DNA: TGCAGCGTTGGGGCACAGGGTGATGAAAAACTGTTTTTT

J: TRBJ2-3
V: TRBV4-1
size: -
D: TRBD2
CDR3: CASSQELAGGLDTQYF
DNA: TGCGCCAGCAGCCAGGAGCTAGCGGGAGGGCTAGATACGCAGTATTTT

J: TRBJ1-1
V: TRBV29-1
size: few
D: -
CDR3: CSGGGTEAFF
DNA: TGCAGCGGCGGGGGTACTGAAGCTTTCTTT

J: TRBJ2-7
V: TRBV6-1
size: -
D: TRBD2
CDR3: CAISAHTAGVIHEQYF
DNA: TGTGCCATCAGTGCTCATACAGCGGGGGTGATCCACGAGCAGTACTTC

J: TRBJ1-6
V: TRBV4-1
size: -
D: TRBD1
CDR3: CASSQWGQGRGSPLHF
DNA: TGCGCCAGCAGCCAATGGGGACAGGGGAGAGGATCACCCCTCCACTTT

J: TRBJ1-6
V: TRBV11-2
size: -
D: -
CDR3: CASSLGPNSPLHF
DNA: TGTGCCAGCAGCTTAGGCCCTAATTCACCCCTCCACTTT

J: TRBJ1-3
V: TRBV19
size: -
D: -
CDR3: CASSGGATGNTIYF
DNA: TGTGCCAGTAGCGGCGGGGCTACTGGAAACACCATATATTTT

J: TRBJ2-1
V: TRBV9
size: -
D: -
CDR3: CASSVEPRHEQFF
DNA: TGTGCCAGCAGCGTAGAGCCCCGGCATGAGCAGTTCTTC

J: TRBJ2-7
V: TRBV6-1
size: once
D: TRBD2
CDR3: CASSEAGVLAGAF
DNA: TGTGCCAGCAGTGAAGCGGGAGTACTAGCGGGAGCCTTC

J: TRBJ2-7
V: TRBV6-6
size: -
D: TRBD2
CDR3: CASINRVAGAYEQYF
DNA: TGTGCCAGCATCAACCGAGTAGCGGGAGCCTACGAGCAGTACTTC

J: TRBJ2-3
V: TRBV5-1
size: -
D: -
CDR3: CASSFGADTQYF
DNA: TGCGCCAGCAGCTTTGGGGCAGATACGCAGTATTTT

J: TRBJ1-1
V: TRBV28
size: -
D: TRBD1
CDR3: CASTRTGMNTEAFF
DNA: TGTGCCAGCACAAGGACAGGAATGAACACTGAAGCTTTCTTT

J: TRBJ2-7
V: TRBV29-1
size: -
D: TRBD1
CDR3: CSAAGDRGFYEQYF
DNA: TGCAGCGCTGCCGGCGACAGGGGGTTCTACGAGCAGTACTTC

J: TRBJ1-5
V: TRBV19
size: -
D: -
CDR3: CASSIAGRYSNQPQHF
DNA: TGTGCCAGTAGCATCGCCGGACGTTATAGCAATCAGCCCCAGCATTTT

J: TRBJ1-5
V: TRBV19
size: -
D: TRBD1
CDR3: CASSPRQGHNQPQHF
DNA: TGTGCCAGTAGTCCCAGACAGGGTCACAATCAGCCCCAGCATTTT

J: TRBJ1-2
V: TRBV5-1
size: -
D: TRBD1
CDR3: CASSLGTGENYGYTF
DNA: TGCGCCAGCAGCTTGGGGACAGGGGAAAACTATGGCTACACCTTC

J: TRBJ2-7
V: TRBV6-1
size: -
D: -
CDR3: CASSEGRASYEQYF
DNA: TGTGCCAGCAGTGAAGGCAGGGCCTCCTACGAGCAGTACTTC

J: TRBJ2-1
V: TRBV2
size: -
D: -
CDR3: CASSVANLEQFF
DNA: TGTGCCAGCAGCGTCGCCAACCTAGAGCAGTTCTTC

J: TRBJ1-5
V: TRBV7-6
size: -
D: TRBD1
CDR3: CASSSGGRPQHF
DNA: TGTGCCAGCAGTTCAGGGGGCAGGCCCCAGCATTTT

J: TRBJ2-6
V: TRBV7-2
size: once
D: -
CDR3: CASSSGGTGANVLTF
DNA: TGTGCCAGCAGCTCAGGAGGGACTGGGGCCAACGTCCTGACTTTC

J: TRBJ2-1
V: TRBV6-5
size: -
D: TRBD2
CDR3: CASSYTRLAYDNEQFF
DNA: TGTGCCAGCAGTTATACGAGACTAGCGTACGACAATGAGCAGTTCTTC

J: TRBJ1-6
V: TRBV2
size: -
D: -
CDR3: CAQSSYNSPLHF
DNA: TGTGCACAGAGCTCCTATAATTCACCCCTCCACTTT

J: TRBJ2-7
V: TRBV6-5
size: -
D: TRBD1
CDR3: CASSYSRTGSSEQYF
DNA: TGTGCCAGCAGTTACTCAAGGACAGGGAGTAGCGAGCAGTACTTC

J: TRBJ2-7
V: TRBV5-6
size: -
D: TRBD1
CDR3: CASSLFGTGDPYEQYF
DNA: TGTGCCAGCAGCTTATTCGGGACAGGGGACCCCTACGAGCAGTACTTC

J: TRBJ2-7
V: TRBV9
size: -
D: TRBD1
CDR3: CASSVGDSYEQYF
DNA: TGTGCCAGCAGCGTAGGGGACAGCTACGAGCAGTACTTC

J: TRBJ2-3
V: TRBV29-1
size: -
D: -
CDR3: CSVQGGSTDTQYF
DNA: TGCAGCGTGCAGGGGGGGAGCACAGATACGCAGTATTTT

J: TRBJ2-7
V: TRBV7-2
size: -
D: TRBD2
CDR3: CASSSSGVAGVF
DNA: TGTGCCAGCAGCTCCTCGGGAGTAGCGGGAGTTTTC

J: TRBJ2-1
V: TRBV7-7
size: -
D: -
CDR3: CASSSGRGNEQFF
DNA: TGTGCTAGCAGCTCCGGGAGAGGCAATGAGCAGTTCTTC

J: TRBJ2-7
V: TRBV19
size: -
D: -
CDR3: CASSIVAGSYEQYF
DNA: TGTGCCAGTAGTATAGTGGCGGGGTCCTACGAGCAGTACTTC

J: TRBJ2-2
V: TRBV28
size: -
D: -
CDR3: CASSLGGRDTGELFF
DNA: TGTGCCAGCAGTTTAGGGGGGAGAGACACCGGGGAGCTGTTTTTT

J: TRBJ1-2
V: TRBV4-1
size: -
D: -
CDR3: CASSQGGGYTF
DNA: TGCGCCAGCAGCCAAGGAGGGGGCTACACCTTC

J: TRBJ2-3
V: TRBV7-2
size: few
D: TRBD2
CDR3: CASSPSGVHTDTQYF
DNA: TGTGCCAGCAGCCCTAGCGGGGTGCACACAGATACGCAGTATTTT

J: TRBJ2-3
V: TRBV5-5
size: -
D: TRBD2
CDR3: CASSLSTSGTDTQYF
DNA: TGTGCCAGCAGCCTATCGACTAGCGGCACAGATACGCAGTATTTT

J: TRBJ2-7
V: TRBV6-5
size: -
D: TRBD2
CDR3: CASRSGLVYEQYF
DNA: TGTGCCAGCAGATCCGGACTAGTCTACGAGCAGTACTTC

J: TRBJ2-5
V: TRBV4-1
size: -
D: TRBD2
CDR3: CASSQVGGSDQYF
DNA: TGCGCCAGCAGCCAAGTAGGCGGGAGCGACCAGTACTTC

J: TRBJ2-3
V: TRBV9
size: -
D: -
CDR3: CASSVGLGSTDTQYF
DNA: TGTGCCAGCAGCGTAGGACTAGGGAGCACAGATACGCAGTATTTT

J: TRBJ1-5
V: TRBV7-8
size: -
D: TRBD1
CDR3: CASSPGTGGLNQPQHF
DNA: TGTGCCAGCAGCCCCGGGACAGGGGGCCTTAATCAGCCCCAGCATTTT

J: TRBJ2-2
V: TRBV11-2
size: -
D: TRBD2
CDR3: CASSSPGLGFALSTGELFF
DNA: TGTGCCAGCAGCTCCCCGGGACTAGGATTTGCACTCTCCACCGGGGAGCTGTTTTTT

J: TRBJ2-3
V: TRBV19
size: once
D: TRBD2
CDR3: CASSITGGRTDTQYF
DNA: TGTGCCAGTAGTATAACGGGGGGTAGGACAGATACGCAGTATTTT

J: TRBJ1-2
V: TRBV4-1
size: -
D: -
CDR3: CASSQGRTSGYTF
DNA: TGCGCCAGCAGCCAAGGCAGGACCTCTGGCTACACCTTC

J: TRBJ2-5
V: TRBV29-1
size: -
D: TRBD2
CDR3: CSDAGTRGETQYF
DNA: TGCAGCGATGCCGGGACTAGGGGAGAGACCCAGTACTTC

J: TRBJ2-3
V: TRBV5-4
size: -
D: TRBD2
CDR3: CASSFQLAGAKGTQYF
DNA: TGTGCCAGCAGCTTTCAACTAGCGGGAGCTAAGGGTACGCAGTATTTT

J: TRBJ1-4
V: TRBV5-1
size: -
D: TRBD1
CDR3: CASSKNTGGSEEKLFF
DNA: TGCGCCAGCAGCAAAAACACAGGGGGGTCGGAGGAAAAACTGTTTTTT

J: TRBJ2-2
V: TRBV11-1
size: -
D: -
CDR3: CASSLVGPSAGELFF
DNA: TGTGCCAGCAGCTTGGTAGGGCCGTCGGCCGGGGAGCTGTTTTTT

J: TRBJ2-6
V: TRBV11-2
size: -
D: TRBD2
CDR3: CASSLGVGREGSGANVLTF
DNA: TGTGCCAGCAGCTTAGGGGTCGGGCGGGAGGGGTCTGGGGCCAACGTCCTGACTTTC

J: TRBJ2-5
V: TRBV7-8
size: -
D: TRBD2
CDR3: CASSFSSGREGETQYF
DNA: TGTGCCAGCAGCTTCTCTAGCGGGAGGGAGGGAGAGACCCAGTACTTC

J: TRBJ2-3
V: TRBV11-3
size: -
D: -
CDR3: CASSPRGGGTDTQYF
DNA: TGTGCCAGCAGCCCCAGGGGTGGCGGCACAGATACGCAGTATTTT

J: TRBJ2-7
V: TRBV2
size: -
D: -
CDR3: CASWGGSDRREFFYEQYF
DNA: TGTGCCAGCTGGGGCGGTTCGGACAGGCGGGAATTTTTCTACGAGCAGTACTTC

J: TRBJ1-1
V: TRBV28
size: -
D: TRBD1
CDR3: CASRTNGQGRYTEAFF
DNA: TGTGCCAGCAGGACGAACGGACAGGGGAGGTACACTGAAGCTTTCTTT

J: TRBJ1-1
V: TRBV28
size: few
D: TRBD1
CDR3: CASSLRGRQGGNTEAFF
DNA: TGTGCCAGCAGTTTACGGGGGAGACAGGGAGGGAACACTGAAGCTTTCTTT

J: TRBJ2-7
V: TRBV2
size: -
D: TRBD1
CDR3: CASQRQGPNEQYF
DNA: TGTGCCAGTCAGAGACAGGGGCCCAACGAGCAGTACTTC

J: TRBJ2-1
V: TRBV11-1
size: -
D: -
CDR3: CASSLRGYEQFF
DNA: TGTGCCAGCAGCTTAAGGGGTTATGAGCAGTTCTTC

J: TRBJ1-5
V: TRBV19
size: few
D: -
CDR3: CASSMQGGQPQHF
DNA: TGTGCCAGTAGTATGCAGGGAGGACAGCCCCAGCATTTT

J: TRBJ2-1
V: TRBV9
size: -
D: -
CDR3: CASAYSVGPRAGEQFF
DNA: TGTGCCAGCGCATACTCCGTGGGGCCAAGGGCGGGTGAGCAGTTCTTC

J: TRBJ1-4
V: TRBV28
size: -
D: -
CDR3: CASSLGWVNEKLFF
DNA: TGTGCCAGCAGTTTAGGTTGGGTTAATGAAAAACTGTTTTTT

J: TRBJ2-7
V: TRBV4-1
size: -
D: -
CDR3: CASSQGTRVEEQYF
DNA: TGCGCCAGCAGCCAAGGGACCAGGGTGGAGGAGCAGTACTTC